A selection of T cell receptor beta chains follows, all from one sample in a study of CD8 T cells in ankylosing spondylitis. TCRdb used MiXCR to reprocess the 5' RACE reads, holding one entry per CDR3 protein. The sample holds around 120,000 distinct CDR3 sequences, over 7% seen once. Input material: blood, either unsorted or a sorted T cell fraction (not recorded which). These TCRs come from a male donor with ankylosing spondylitis or in good health (not recorded which). Both conserved end residues are part of each CDR3. A D gene is named only where the DNA matches it firmly. The size entry is marked missing in some rows and otherwise reads once, few, many or a size class.

V gene: TRBV20-1
clone size: many
D gene: .
J gene: TRBJ1-2
CDR3 DNA: TGCAGTGCTAGAGAGAGAGGGGGGGCCGGGGGCTATGGCTACACCTTC
CDR3 protein: CSARERGGAGGYGYTF

V gene: TRBV7-9
clone size: many
D gene: .
J gene: TRBJ1-1
CDR3 DNA: TGTGCCAGCAGATCCCCCCCCGGGGCGGGGAACACTGAAGCTTTCTTT
CDR3 protein: CASRSPPGAGNTEAFF

V gene: TRBV20-1
clone size: many
D gene: TRBD2
J gene: TRBJ2-1
CDR3 DNA: TGCAGTGCTACCGGACTAGCGGGAGCCAACTACAATGAGCAGTTCTTC
CDR3 protein: CSATGLAGANYNEQFF

V gene: TRBV24-1
clone size: few
D gene: TRBD1
J gene: TRBJ2-1
CDR3 DNA: TGTGCCACCAGTGATTATCGGACAGGGGCGCAGGGGCAGTTCTTC
CDR3 protein: CATSDYRTGAQGQFF

V gene: TRBV5-1
clone size: many
D gene: TRBD1
J gene: TRBJ2-7
CDR3 DNA: TGCGCCAGCAGGACAGGGGGCGGTTACGAGCAGTACTTC
CDR3 protein: CASRTGGGYEQYF

V gene: TRBV4-3
clone size: .
D gene: TRBD2
J gene: TRBJ2-5
CDR3 DNA: TGCGCCAGCAGCCAAGATCGGAGTAGCGGGAGCCCCCTAAAAGAGACCCAGTACTTC
CDR3 protein: CASSQDRSSGSPLKETQYF

V gene: TRBV20-1
clone size: .
D gene: .
J gene: TRBJ2-7
CDR3 DNA: TGCAGTGCTAGAGAGCCGATACAATCCTCCTACGAGCAGTACTTC
CDR3 protein: CSAREPIQSSYEQYF

V gene: TRBV5-1
clone size: many
D gene: TRBD1
J gene: TRBJ2-2
CDR3 DNA: TGCGCCAGCAGCCTCCGGGACAGGGTGGCCACCGGGGAGCTGTTTTTT
CDR3 protein: CASSLRDRVATGELFF

V gene: TRBV7-6
clone size: .
D gene: .
J gene: TRBJ2-5
CDR3 DNA: TGTGCCAGCAGCCCGAGTTTGGACCAAGAGACCCAGTACTTC
CDR3 protein: CASSPSLDQETQYF

V gene: TRBV20-1
clone size: .
D gene: .
J gene: TRBJ1-2
CDR3 DNA: TGCAGTTCCGGGCGTTCTAACTATGGCTACACCTTC
CDR3 protein: CSSGRSNYGYTF

V gene: TRBV12-3/TRBV12-4
clone size: many
D gene: TRBD1
J gene: TRBJ1-3
CDR3 DNA: TGTGCCAGCAGGAGGACAGGGGGACTCTCTGGAAACACCATATATTTT
CDR3 protein: CASRRTGGLSGNTIYF

V gene: TRBV19
clone size: few
D gene: .
J gene: TRBJ2-3
CDR3 DNA: TGTGCCAGTAGTATAGCGGGAGCCGATACGCAGTATTTT
CDR3 protein: CASSIAGADTQYF

V gene: TRBV5-5
clone size: few
D gene: .
J gene: TRBJ1-1
CDR3 DNA: TGTGCCAGCAGCTCTACACCCGGGGACACTGAAGCTTTCTTT
CDR3 protein: CASSSTPGDTEAFF

V gene: TRBV5-1
clone size: many
D gene: TRBD1
J gene: TRBJ2-5
CDR3 DNA: TGCGCCAGCAGCCTAGGGACAGGGGGCGAAGAGACCCAGTACTTC
CDR3 protein: CASSLGTGGEETQYF

V gene: TRBV29-1
clone size: many
D gene: TRBD2
J gene: TRBJ2-1
CDR3 DNA: TGCAGCGTTCGGGAGGGCAATAGTAATGAGCAGTTCTTC
CDR3 protein: CSVREGNSNEQFF

V gene: TRBV18
clone size: .
D gene: TRBD1
J gene: TRBJ1-6
CDR3 DNA: TGTGCCAGCTCACCGGGGACAGGGGGTGGTTCACCCCTCCACTTT
CDR3 protein: CASSPGTGGGSPLHF

V gene: TRBV5-1
clone size: .
D gene: TRBD1
J gene: TRBJ2-2
CDR3 DNA: TGCGCCAGCAGCATTAACGGACAGGCTGCCGGGGAGCTGTTTTTT
CDR3 protein: CASSINGQAAGELFF

V gene: TRBV12-3/TRBV12-4
clone size: many
D gene: .
J gene: TRBJ2-2
CDR3 DNA: TGTGCCAGCAGTCCCCAGGCGGTGACCACCGGGGAGCTGTTTTTT
CDR3 protein: CASSPQAVTTGELFF